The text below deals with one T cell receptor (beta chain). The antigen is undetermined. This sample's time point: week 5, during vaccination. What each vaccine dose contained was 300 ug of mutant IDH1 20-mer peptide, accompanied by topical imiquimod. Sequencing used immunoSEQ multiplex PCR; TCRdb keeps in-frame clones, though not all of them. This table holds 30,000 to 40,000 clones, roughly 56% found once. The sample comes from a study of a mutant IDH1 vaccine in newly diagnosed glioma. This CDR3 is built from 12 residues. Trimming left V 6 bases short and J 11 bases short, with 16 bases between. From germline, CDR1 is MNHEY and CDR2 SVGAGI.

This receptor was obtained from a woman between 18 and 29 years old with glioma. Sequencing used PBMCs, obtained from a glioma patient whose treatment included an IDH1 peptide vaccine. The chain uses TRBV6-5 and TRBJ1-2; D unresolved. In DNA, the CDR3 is TGTGCCAGCAGGAATCCGGCCGAGAGGTACACCTTC. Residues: CASRNPAERYTF.